The 23 T cell receptor beta chains listed next were all sequenced from one sample in a study of CD8 T cells in ankylosing spondylitis. TCRdb analysed the 5' RACE reads with MiXCR anew, one entry per CDR3 protein. This sample has around 250,000 distinct CDR3 sequences, with over 30% found just once. The material sequenced was blood, either unsorted or a sorted T cell fraction (not recorded which). The receptors here all came from a male donor with ankylosing spondylitis or in good health (not recorded which).

The chain couples TRBV2 to TRBJ2-2; 11 bases line up with TRBD2. V was clipped by 7 bases and J by 0 bases; unmatched bases: 4. Germline V lookup: CDR1 SNHLY, CDR2 FYNNEI. CDR3 length: 16 amino acids. The CDR3: CASMTSGVANTGELFF. The CDR3 DNA reads TGTGCCAGCATGACTAGCGGGGTGGCGAACACCGGGGAGCTGTTTTTT.

This clonotype turned up a few times. V usage is TRBV12-3 or TRBV12-4 and J usage is TRBJ2-7; 8 bases map to TRBD2. V gave up 3 bases and J gave up 5 bases; unmatched junction bases: 6. This CDR3 is 14 amino acids long. CDR3 loop: CASSFRAGGNEQYF. CDR3 bases: TGTGCCAGCAGTTTTAGGGCGGGGGGCAACGAGCAGTACTTC.

V gene TRBV6-6 combines with J gene TRBJ2-1; D might be TRBD1 (7 bases). The CDR3 consists of 13 residues. The germline V and J ends were trimmed by 7 bases and 3 bases, with 10 bases remaining between them. Germline V CDR1 and CDR2: MNHNY, SVGAGI (reference sequence). In DNA form, the CDR3 reads TGTGCCAGCACCAGGGGGGACTACAATGAGCAGTTCTTC. Translating it yields CASTRGDYNEQFF.

This chain links TRBV18 with TRBJ2-3; weak D call: TRBD2 (5 bases). The CDR3 extends over 14 amino acids. V lost 4 bases to trimming and J lost 2 bases, with 10 bases between them. Per the germline V gene, CDR1 is KGHSH and CDR2 is LQKENI. The CDR3 coding sequence is TGTGCCAGCTCACAGGACTTAAACACAGATACGCAGTATTTT. This sequence encodes CASSQDLNTDTQYF.

CDR3 in DNA: TGTGCCAGCAGTTATGGGGGCTACTCCTACGAGCAGTACTTC. Encoded protein: CASSYGGYSYEQYF. The chain is built from TRBV6-5 and TRBJ2-7; D might be TRBD1 (6 bases). The CDR3 runs 14 residues. CDR1 MNHEY and CDR2 SVGAGI come from the germline V gene. V was trimmed by 3 bases and J by 0 bases, leaving 9 bases between them.

The rearrangement links TRBV27 to TRBJ1-2; maybe TRBD1 (5 bases). CDR1 and CDR2 (germline): MNHEY, SMNVEV (reference sequence). Trimming took off 1 base at V and 8 bases at J, with 23 bases between the two ends. The CDR3 runs to 17 residues. CDR3 coding DNA: TGTGCCAGCAGTTTATTCGACAGACCCGATACTATGAGGGGCTACACCTTC. Translation: CASSLFDRPDTMRGYTF.

This chain links TRBV12-3 or TRBV12-4 with TRBJ2-2; D possibly matches TRBD1 or TRBD2 (5 bases each). The length of the CDR3 is 14 residues. The ends were cut back, 6 bases at V and 4 bases at J, with 12 bases in the middle. The CDR3 nucleotides read TGTGCCAGCAGCCCCGGGGCGGGCACCGGGGAGCTGTTTTTT. It translates to CASSPGAGTGELFF.

Many counts were recorded for this clonotype. J is TRBJ2-3 and V is TRBV6-6; 10 positions match TRBD2. The germline gives CDR1 MNHNY, CDR2 SVGAGI (reference sequence). The CDR3 length is 13 residues. CDR3 in amino acids: CAAGGLVSDTQYF. The CDR3 DNA is TGTGCAGCGGGGGGGCTTGTTTCAGATACGCAGTATTTT.

In its sample, this clonotype was seen a few times. CDR3 amino acids: CASSKTSGGFSYEQYF. CDR3 in DNA: TGTGCCAGCAGCAAGACTAGCGGGGGGTTCTCCTACGAGCAGTACTTC. The V and J genes are TRBV5-4 and TRBJ2-7; 13 bases are shared with TRBD2. The CDR3 is 16 residues long. V shed 4 bases, J shed 0 bases, and the junction held 4 bases outside the gene matches. Germline CDR1 and CDR2: SGHNT and YYREEE (reference sequence).

This clonotype has more than one count but fewer than ten. The J gene is TRBJ1-1, the V gene TRBV20-1; a possible D gene is TRBD1 (5 bases). The CDR3 has 14 residues. Trimming shortened V by 3 bases and J by 4 bases, and 15 bases separated the two germline ends. In germline, CDR1 is DFQATT, CDR2 SNEGSKA (reference sequence). The CDR3 DNA sequence: TGCAGTGCTAGTCTTGTACGAGGGGCCACTGAAGCTTTCTTT. It is translated as CSASLVRGATEAFF.

This clonotype was seen just once. The rearrangement uses TRBV28 and TRBJ1-2; D call uncertain. The CDR3 is 13 residues long. The germline gives CDR1 MDHEN, CDR2 SYDVKM. The V gene lost 5 bases and the J gene lost 2 bases, with 9 bases spanning the gap. The CDR3 spells CASSRLENYGYTF. The CDR3 region has the DNA TGTGCCAGCAGTCGGTTGGAGAACTATGGCTACACCTTC.

This clonotype was picked up a small number of times. The chain combines TRBV20-1 with TRBJ1-1; D gene uncertain. Trimming left V 3 bases short and J 4 bases short, with 18 bases between. The germline gives CDR1 DFQATT, CDR2 SNEGSKA (reference sequence). The CDR3 consists of 15 residues. CDR3 in DNA: TGCAGTGCTAGGCCTCCCCGGACGCTTTCCACTGAAGCTTTCTTT. It is translated as CSARPPRTLSTEAFF.

This clonotype was counted once. This chain uses TRBV7-9 with TRBJ2-5; D is perhaps TRBD1 (6 bases). The ends were cut back, 6 bases at V and 3 bases at J, with 14 bases in the middle. Germline CDR1 and CDR2: SEHNR and FQNEAQ (reference sequence). The CDR3 covers 14 residues. For the CDR3, the DNA is TGTGCCAGCAGTCCGGGACAACCTAAAGAGACCCAGTACTTC. This gives the protein CASSPGQPKETQYF.

The genes are TRBV6-1 and TRBJ1-2, with D perhaps matching TRBD1 (6 bases). V gave up 8 bases and J gave up 12 bases, with 25 bases separating them. CDR1 is MNHNS and CDR2 is SASEGT in the germline V gene. CDR3 length equals 14 residues. The DNA of the CDR3 is TGTGCCAGCTCTCTACTTAGCCGGGACAAGAGACACACCTTC. Translated: CASSLLSRDKRHTF.

This chain links TRBV7-3 with TRBJ1-3; a weak D match, TRBD1 (5 bases). The CDR3 totals 17 residues. V shed 1 base and J shed 2 bases, with 15 bases lying between them. From germline, CDR1 is SGHTA and CDR2 FQGTGA. The CDR3 DNA sequence: TGTGCCAGCAGCTTAAGACGGCAGGGCCCAACTGGAAACACCATATATTTT. It specifies CASSLRRQGPTGNTIYF.

This clonotype appeared once. The chain employs TRBV18 and TRBJ1-2; 12 nucleotides line up with TRBD1. This CDR3 has 16 residues. Trimming at V came to 1 base and at J to 8 bases, leaving 8 bases not matched to a gene. The germline gives CDR1 KGHSH, CDR2 LQKENI. DNA for the CDR3: TGTGCCAGCTCACCACAGAGTGGGACAGGGGGCGACGGCTACACCTTC. Protein sequence: CASSPQSGTGGDGYTF. Full variable domain (remainder filled in from reference TRBV18 and TRBJ1-2): NAGVMQNPRHLVRRRGQEARLRCSPMKGHSHVYWYRQLPEEGLKFMVYLQKENIIDESGMPKERFSAEFPKEGPSILRIQQVVRGDSAAYFCASSPQSGTGGDGYTFGSGTRLTVV.

The V and J genes are TRBV29-1 and TRBJ2-3; the D gene could be TRBD1 or TRBD2 (6 bases each). This CDR3 has 11 residues. V lost 4 bases, J lost 14 bases, and 16 bases lay in between. Germline CDR1 is SQVTM and CDR2 is ANQGSEA. The CDR3 region is CSVAVGGRPYF. As DNA, the CDR3 is TGCAGCGTTGCGGTAGGGGGGCGACCGTATTTT.

In this sample, this clonotype turned up a few times. The rearrangement uses TRBV12-3 or TRBV12-4 and TRBJ1-2; the D is unclear. V was trimmed by 6 bases and J by 3 bases, leaving 8 bases between them. This CDR3 is built from 12 residues. This CDR3 reads CASSAGDYGYTF. In nucleotides, the CDR3 is TGTGCCAGCAGCGCCGGGGACTATGGCTACACCTTC.

This clonotype was seen just once. The V call is TRBV3-1, the J call TRBJ2-4, with D maybe TRBD2 (6 bases). Germline V CDR1 and CDR2: LGHDT, YNNKEL (reference sequence). This CDR3 comprises 14 residues. The ends were cut back, 1 base at V and 10 bases at J, with 14 bases in the middle. The CDR3 loop reads CASSQGEEGLIQYF. The CDR3 nucleotides read TGTGCCAGCAGCCAAGGGGAGGAGGGGTTAATTCAGTACTTC.

The chain links TRBV20-1 to TRBJ1-1; D possibly corresponds to TRBD1 (5 bases). Germline CDR1 is DFQATT and CDR2 is SNEGSKA (reference sequence). The length of the CDR3 is 14 residues. V was cut by 0 bases and J by 2 bases, with 10 bases left in between. The CDR3 coding sequence is TGCAGTGCTAGAGACAGGGTGTCAAACACTGAAGCTTTCTTT. Translating gives CSARDRVSNTEAFF.

The rearrangement links TRBV5-1 to TRBJ2-5; 8 positions match TRBD1. The CDR3 is 16 residues long. CDR1 is SGHRS and CDR2 is YFSETQ in the germline V gene. V gave up 4 bases and J gave up 4 bases; unmatched junction bases: 12. In DNA, the CDR3 is TGCGCCAGCAGCCCGCGACAGGGGAGTGCGCGAGAGACCCAGTACTTC. Translation gives CASSPRQGSARETQYF. Full variable domain (missing parts from reference TRBV5-1 and TRBJ2-5): KAGVTQTPRYLIKTRGQQVTLSCSPISGHRSVSWYQQTPGQGLQFLFEYFSETQRNKGNFPGRFSGRQFSNSRSEMNVSTLELGDSALYLCASSPRQGSARETQYFGPGTRLLVL.

This clonotype was seen only a few times. The chain combines TRBV15 with TRBJ2-7; D is ambiguous. CDR1 is LNHNV, CDR2 YYDKDF, per germline (reference sequence). This CDR3 spans 13 amino acids. V lost 2 bases and J 7 bases, leaving 12 bases between the germline ends. The CDR3 region has the DNA TGTGCCACCAGCAGACAGACGGAACGGGAGCAGTACTTC. Its protein product is CATSRQTEREQYF.

This clonotype was detected a few times. V usage is TRBV5-6 and J usage is TRBJ1-1; D possibly corresponds to TRBD1 (5 bases). The length of the CDR3 is 17 residues. The V gene lost 6 bases and the J gene lost 4 bases, with 25 bases spanning the gap. CDR1 and CDR2 from the germline V gene are SGHDT and YYEEEE. Here the CDR3 DNA reads TGTGCCAGCAACACCCTGTCGGCGGGGCGCGGGGGCACTGAAGCTTTCTTT. Its translation: CASNTLSAGRGGTEAFF.